This is a list of T cell receptor beta chains from one sample in a study of T cell responses to AZD1222 COVID-19 vaccine. The protocol was immunoSEQ multiplex PCR, while the TCRdb copy is restricted to in-frame clones and leaves out a portion. This sample yields 160,000 or so clones, of which 90% are seen a single time; less than 2% belongs to the top ten. The sequencing here drew on peripheral blood, taken on day 0 of AZD1222 vaccination. The receptor set was obtained from an adult in good health. The conserved cysteine and the conserved F or W are not part of the CDR3 here. The order of the fields is clone size, CDR3 length, V gene, CDR3 protein. Size is omitted from some rows. Given values are once, few, many or a class for expanded clones.

- | 14 | TRBV24-1 | ATSDTKESSGNTIY
- | 12 | TRBV9 | ASSVSGEVAKAF
- | 13 | TRBV5-8 | ASSSLAGGPDTQY
few | 13 | TRBV19 | ASSIEFGASYEQY
- | 16 | TRBV6-4 | ASSDLFRGTPNTGELF
- | 12 | TRBV27 | ASSLAGMYSPLH
- | 14 | TRBV4-3 | ASSQELGSGSYEQY
- | 14 | TRBV5-4 | ASSSETGTGDFGYT
few | 12 | TRBV6-5 | ASSFTGRNYEQY
- | 18 | TRBV15 | ATSREVPRDRGQYTGELF
- | 13 | TRBV7-6 | ASSFDSGTGYEQY
- | 12 | TRBV4-1 | ASSQVDGRSPLH
once | 13 | TRBV7-2 | ASSLQVGSSYEQY
- | 12 | TRBV24-1 | ATSDTGPPNEQF
- | 12 | TRBV10-3 | ASSGLAAYNEQF
once | 14 | TRBV27 | ASRLRQGRTWYGYT